The 15 T cell receptor beta chains presented below share a single source sample, sequenced in a study of T-cell reconstitution after alpha-beta-depleted transplantation in children. The TCRbeta library was prepared with unique molecular identifiers. From the PCR reads, TCRdb called clonotypes with MiXCR, one entry per CDR3 protein. Here the sample spans around 270,000 distinct CDR3 sequences, around 7.1% being singletons. Antigens of these TCRs are unknown. Overall study results and limits: T-cell numbers and diversity one year post-transplant derived largely from freshly generated T cells.

This specimen consisted of peripheral blood, obtained 360 days after TCRalphabeta/CD19-depleted stem cell transplant. The source is a female patient between 2 and 15 years old who had a stem cell transplant for Fanconi anemia, so the T cells may come from the graft donor.

This clonotype showed up just a few times. The rearrangement uses TRBV27 and TRBJ2-1, with D uncertain. The CDR3 has 14 residues. Trimming shortened V by 3 bases and J by 4 bases, and 10 bases separated the two germline ends. Looked up from germline, CDR1 is MNHEY and CDR2 is SMNVEV (reference sequence). The CDR3, as DNA: TGTGCCAGCAGTTTGAGGTCGGCTTACAATGAGCAGTTCTTC. It encodes CASSLRSAYNEQFF.

This clonotype has ten or more counts. V and J are TRBV13 and TRBJ2-5; the match to TRBD2 covers 9 bases. J lost 4 bases, V lost 5 bases, and 11 bases had no gene match. Germline loops: CDR1 PRHDT, CDR2 FYEKMQ (reference sequence). The CDR3 extends over 16 amino acids. The CDR3 here is CASSQRLAVRRETQYF. In DNA, the CDR3 is TGTGCCAGCAGCCAGAGACTAGCGGTACGTCGAGAGACCCAGTACTTC. The full variable domain, its missing parts supplied by reference TRBV13 and TRBJ2-5, is AAGVIQSPRHLIKEKRETATLKCYPIPRHDTVYWYQQGPGQDPQFLISFYEKMQSDKGSIPDRFSAQQFSDYHSELNMSSLELGDSALYFCASSQRLAVRRETQYFGPGTRLLVL.

The chain joins TRBV29-1 to TRBJ1-6, with 10 bases fitting TRBD1. CDR1 is SQVTM, CDR2 ANQGSEA, per germline. This CDR3 has 19 residues. J was trimmed by 8 bases and V by 8 bases; bases with no gene match: 24. The CDR3 DNA reads TGCAGCCCTCCCCCTGGGGACAGGGGATTCTCTTGGGAGTATTCACCCCTCCACTTT. This codes for CSPPPGDRGFSWEYSPLHF.

This clonotype was picked up many times. The rearrangement joins TRBV12-3 or TRBV12-4 to TRBJ1-2, with 10 bases fitting TRBD1. V shed 3 bases, J shed 3 bases, and the junction held 7 bases outside the gene matches. The CDR3 spans 16 residues. Written as DNA, the CDR3 is TGTGCCAGCAGTTTCCCCGGGACAGGGGAATACTATGGCTACACCTTC. This sequence encodes CASSFPGTGEYYGYTF.

This clonotype came up many times. The chain joins TRBV6-6 to TRBJ1-2, with no clear D. V lost 7 bases and J lost 8, with 14 bases in between. The germline gives CDR1 MNHNY, CDR2 SVGAGI (reference sequence). This CDR3 region has 12 residues. This CDR3 reads CASINGAGGYTF. The CDR3 DNA sequence: TGTGCCAGCATCAACGGTGCGGGGGGCTACACCTTC.

This chain connects TRBV29-1 to TRBJ1-4; D is perhaps TRBD1 (5 bases). Germline CDR1 reads SQVTM; CDR2 reads ANQGSEA. This CDR3 spans 13 amino acids. Trimming took off 4 bases at V and 5 bases at J, with 11 bases between the two ends. The CDR3 protein is CSVVPGQNEKLFF. CDR3 nucleotide sequence: TGCAGCGTTGTCCCCGGACAAAATGAAAAACTGTTTTTT.

The gene calls are TRBV28 and TRBJ2-6, with D perhaps matching TRBD1 (5 bases). V shed 4 bases and J shed 4 bases, with 11 bases lying between them. Looked up from germline, CDR1 is MDHEN and CDR2 is SYDVKM. CDR3 length: 15 amino acids. CDR3 loop: CASSYRTPGANVLTF. The DNA of the CDR3 is TGTGCCAGCAGTTACAGGACGCCCGGGGCCAACGTCCTGACTTTC.

Note on this clonotype: The junction does not match germline at one end; this may be a read error. This chain links TRBV24-1 with TRBJ2-6; D is uncertain. This CDR3 has 15 residues. The germline V gene has CDR1 KGHDR and CDR2 SFDVKD. The CDR3 nucleotides are TGTGCCACCGCCGACCCGAGCTCTCGGGCCAACGTCCTGACTTTC. Encoded protein: CATADPSSRANVLTF.

The table lists this clonotype with a few counts. The V call is TRBV27, the J call TRBJ2-2, with 8 bases that match TRBD2. The trim removed 6 bases at V and 4 bases at J, leaving 10 bases unmatched. Germline CDR1 and CDR2: MNHEY and SMNVEV (reference sequence). The CDR3 sequence is 16 residues long. The CDR3 DNA is TGTGCCAGCAGGACTTCAGCGGGGGCTTTCACCGGGGAGCTGTTTTTT. It specifies CASRTSAGAFTGELFF.

At least ten counts were recorded for this clonotype. The chain has TRBV7-6 and TRBJ1-4; D gene uncertain. The V and J ends lost 5 bases and 6 bases respectively, with 28 bases between them. In germline, CDR1 is SGHVS, CDR2 FNYEAQ. The CDR3 runs 19 residues. CDR3 protein: CASSRQPWATGRADEKLFF. CDR3 bases: TGTGCCAGCAGCCGACAACCCTGGGCCACTGGGCGCGCTGATGAAAAACTGTTTTTT.

This clonotype has only a few counts. The V call is TRBV7-2, the J call TRBJ2-3; TRBD2 is a possible D gene (5 bases). The germline V and J ends were trimmed by 6 bases and 4 bases, with 14 bases remaining between them. Germline loops: CDR1 SGHTA, CDR2 FQGNSA. This CDR3 is built from 14 residues. The CDR3 DNA reads TGTGCCAGCAGACTAGGGTGGGTCGCAGATACGCAGTATTTT. Protein: CASRLGWVADTQYF. The full variable domain, with the rest looked up from reference TRBV7-2 and TRBJ2-3, is GAGVSQSPSNKVTEKGKDVELRCDPISGHTALYWYRQSLGQGLEFLIYFQGNSAPDKSGLPSDRFSAERTGGSVSTLTIQRTQQEDSAVYLCASRLGWVADTQYFGPGTRLTVL.

This clonotype was detected only a few times. V gene TRBV14 combines with J gene TRBJ2-2, with D tentatively TRBD1 (6 bases). CDR1 is SGHDN and CDR2 is FVKESK in the germline V gene. The CDR3 contains 15 residues. With 1 base removed from V and 7 bases from J, the gap between germline ends came to 13 bases. In DNA form, the CDR3 reads TGTGCCAGCAGCCAAGTAGTCAGGGGTGTCGGGGAGCTGTTTTTT. It specifies CASSQVVRGVGELFF. The whole variable domain, filled in from reference TRBV14 and TRBJ2-2, reads EAGVTQFPSHSVIEKGQTVTLRCDPISGHDNLYWYRRVMGKEIKFLLHFVKESKQDESGMPNNRFLAERTGGTYSTLKVQPAELEDSGVYFCASSQVVRGVGELFFGEGSRLTVL.

In its sample, this clonotype was seen many times. The chain links TRBV12-3 or TRBV12-4 to TRBJ1-3, with D perhaps matching TRBD1 (5 bases). The CDR3 covers 14 residues. V was shortened by 3 bases and J by 4 bases, with 10 bases between the two germline ends. Written as DNA, the CDR3 is TGTGCCAGCAGTTTCGGGGGTTCGGGAAACACCATATATTTT. Translation: CASSFGGSGNTIYF.

There are many counts of this clonotype. The chain combines TRBV28 with TRBJ1-2; D gene uncertain. V lost 2 bases and J 4 bases, leaving 14 bases between the germline ends. The CDR3 sequence is 15 residues long. Germline V gene lookup returns CDR1 MDHEN and CDR2 SYDVKM. CDR3 protein: CASSLGRFPFYGYTF. The CDR3 region has the DNA TGTGCCAGCAGTTTAGGCAGGTTCCCGTTCTATGGCTACACCTTC.

This chain links TRBV19 with TRBJ2-7, with D perhaps matching TRBD1 or TRBD2 (5 bases each). This CDR3 has 15 amino acids. In germline, CDR1 is LNHDA, CDR2 SQIVND (reference sequence). V was pared by 2 bases and J by 1 base, with 12 bases between. The CDR3 region has the DNA TGTGCCAGTAGTATATCATATGGGGGTTCCTACGAGCAGTACGTC. This codes for CASSISYGGSYEQYV.